This section outlines one T cell receptor beta chain sequence together with its context. This entry comes from a study of T cells in Graves' hyperthyroidism and ophthalmopathy. Authors of the study amplified TCR beta CDR3 regions from RNA transcripts. First-round RT-PCR targeting the TCR CDR3 was performed with the HTBI primer set. From the multiplex PCR reads, TCRdb called clonotypes with MiXCR, one entry per CDR3 protein. Of roughly 170,000 distinct CDR3 sequences in the sample, approximately 17% were seen once. V was pared by 5 bases and J by 2 bases, with 6 bases of the junction left unmatched. CDR3 length: 16 residues. CDR1 is SEHNR and CDR2 is FQNEAQ in the germline V gene (reference sequence).

The TCR originated in a woman aged 45-65 years with Graves' hyperthyroidism. The chain carries TRBV7-9 and TRBJ2-3; 11 nucleotides align to TRBD2. The specimen sequenced was blood. The CDR3 here is CASSGGTSGLTDTQYF. CDR3 nucleotides: TGTGCCAGCAGCGGGGGGACTAGCGGACTCACAGATACGCAGTATTTT.